The 30 T cell receptor beta chains listed next were all sequenced from one sample in a study of blood T cell repertoires in COVID-19. Libraries were prepared by immunoSEQ multiplex PCR; TCRdb keeps only in-frame clonotypes and omits some of them. The data contain about 20,000 clones, over 90% of them singletons. Sequencing was carried out using peripheral blood. All receptors derive from a woman between 45 and 60 years old with active COVID-19.

In this sample, this clone turned up a few times. The chain carries TRBV30 and TRBJ2-7, with D possibly being TRBD2 (5 bases). V gave up 7 bases and J gave up 1 base, with 8 bases separating them. Germline V gene sequence: CDR1 GTSNPN, CDR2 SVGIG (reference sequence). The CDR3 is 11 residues long. Here the CDR3 DNA reads TGTGCCTCGAGGGCTTCCTACGAGCAGTACTTC. It translates to CASRASYEQYF.

This rearrangement joins TRBV10-3 to TRBJ1-2, with 8 bases aligning to TRBD1. V shed 6 bases and J 8 bases; nucleotides not matched to a gene: 5. CDR1 ENHRY and CDR2 SYGVKD come from the germline V gene. The CDR3 extends over 12 amino acids. Written as DNA, the CDR3 is TGTGCCATCAGCCCGACAGGGGAAGGCTACACCTTC. Residues: CAISPTGEGYTF.

This clone has just one count. The chain recombines TRBV28 with TRBJ1-5; a possible D gene is TRBD1 (5 bases). V was pared by 6 bases and J by 5 bases, with 11 bases between. This CDR3 is built from 13 residues. Germline V gene data show CDR1 as MDHEN and CDR2 as SYDVKM. CDR3 amino acids: CASRGGVHQPQHF. The CDR3 DNA is TGTGCCAGCAGGGGGGGTGTGCATCAGCCCCAGCATTTT.

The rearrangement links TRBV28 to TRBJ2-7; D is perhaps TRBD1 (6 bases). CDR1 and CDR2 from the germline V gene are MDHEN and SYDVKM. V was cut by 3 bases and J by 0 bases, with 18 bases left in between. The length of the CDR3 is 17 residues. The CDR3 nucleotides are TGTGCCAGCAGTTTGTTCGGGACAATGGGTAGCTCCTACGAGCAGTACTTC. Its translation is CASSLFGTMGSSYEQYF.

This clone was counted once. The chain has TRBV28 and TRBJ1-5, with 9 bases lining up with TRBD1. The CDR3 runs 16 residues. V lost 2 bases, J lost 3 bases, and 5 bases stayed unmatched. CDR1 is MDHEN and CDR2 is SYDVKM in the germline V gene. CDR3 sequence: CASSLKGQGLNQPQHF. As DNA, the CDR3 is TGTGCCAGCAGTTTAAAGGGACAGGGCCTCAATCAGCCCCAGCATTTT.

The chain links TRBV10-3 to TRBJ1-1, with 9 bases fitting TRBD1. V lost 0 bases to trimming and J lost 1 base; unmatched junction nucleotides: 0. Germline values: CDR1 ENHRY, CDR2 SYGVKD. The CDR3 totals 15 residues. The CDR3 nucleotides read TGTGCCATCAGTGAGTCGGGACAGGGGAACACTGAAGCTTTCTTT. Translated: CAISESGQGNTEAFF.

This CDR3 is CASSDRNTEAFF. CDR3 sequence (DNA): TGTGCCAGCAGTGATCGGAACACTGAAGCTTTCTTT. The rearrangement uses TRBV2 and TRBJ1-1; no firm D call. Germline CDR1 reads SNHLY; CDR2 reads FYNNEI. CDR3 length: 12 amino acids. Between the trimmed V and J ends, which lost 3 bases and 1 base, there was a span of 3 bases.

In this sample, this clone turned up a few times. The CDR3 coding sequence is TGTGCCAGCAGCCAATGGACTAGAGCCTACGAGCAGTACTTC. Amino acid sequence: CASSQWTRAYEQYF. The J gene is TRBJ2-7, the V gene TRBV3-1 (or the pseudogene TRBV3-2); TRBD2 aligns across 7 bases. Unmatched junction bases numbered 3, after V lost 2 bases and J lost 2 bases. Germline V CDR1 and CDR2: LGHDT, YNNKEL (reference sequence). CDR3 length equals 14 residues.

This clone has a handful of counts. The V gene is TRBV27, the J gene TRBJ2-2; D is perhaps TRBD2 (5 bases). Per germline, CDR1 MNHEY and CDR2 SMNVEV (reference sequence). The CDR3 spans 14 residues. Trimming took 6 bases from V and 2 from J, leaving 10 bases between them. DNA for the CDR3: TGTGCCAGCAGGCCGGGATACAACACCGGGGAGCTGTTTTTT. It is translated as CASRPGYNTGELFF.

V usage is TRBV2 and J usage is TRBJ2-7, with 9 bases aligning to TRBD1. This CDR3 has 14 residues. Per the germline V gene, CDR1 is SNHLY and CDR2 is FYNNEI. V lost 7 bases to trimming and J lost 3 bases; unmatched junction nucleotides: 7. The CDR3 bases are TGTGCCAGCACCGCCGGGACAGGGAACTACGAGCAGTACTTC. Translating gives CASTAGTGNYEQYF.

J is TRBJ1-4 and V is TRBV7-9; no clear D. There are 13 residues in the CDR3. CDR1 and CDR2 (germline): SEHNR, FQNEAQ (reference sequence). With 5 bases removed from V and 7 bases from J, the gap between germline ends came to 11 bases. The chain's CDR3 is CASSSSGIEKLFF. CDR3 coding DNA: TGTGCCAGCAGCAGTAGCGGGATTGAAAAACTGTTTTTT.

The chain uses TRBV5-4 and TRBJ2-5; TRBD1 might be the D (6 bases). V was cut by 2 bases and J by 4 bases, with 12 bases left in between. The CDR3 length is 14 residues. Germline V gene sequence: CDR1 SGHNT, CDR2 YYREEE (reference sequence). The CDR3: CASSLNRVAETQYF. The CDR3 DNA reads as TGTGCCAGCAGCTTAAACAGGGTTGCAGAGACCCAGTACTTC.

The J gene is TRBJ1-1, the V gene TRBV28, with D perhaps matching TRBD1 (5 bases). Germline-derived CDR1 and CDR2 are MDHEN and SYDVKM. The CDR3 runs 15 residues. V lost 4 bases and J 4 bases, leaving 16 bases between the germline ends. The CDR3 region is CASSSPPWRGTEAFF. Here the CDR3 DNA reads TGTGCCAGCAGTTCCCCTCCGTGGAGGGGCACTGAAGCTTTCTTT.

The rearrangement uses TRBV6-5 and TRBJ1-5; a weak D match, TRBD1 (5 bases). Germline V gene sequence: CDR1 MNHEY, CDR2 SVGAGI. CDR3 length: 13 residues. Between the trimmed V and J ends, which lost 10 bases and 7 bases, there was a span of 17 bases. As DNA, the CDR3 is TGTGCCACCACGCAGGGAGGAGGGCAGCCCCAGCATTTT. Translation: CATTQGGGQPQHF.

This clone has just one count. The chain carries TRBV2 and TRBJ2-3; D may be TRBD1 (6 bases). CDR1 is SNHLY and CDR2 is FYNNEI in the germline V gene. This CDR3 comprises 15 residues. V was pared by 5 bases and J by 5 bases, with 17 bases between. CDR3 sequence (DNA): TGTGCCAGCAGTTTATCGCCCGCCAGGGGAGATACGCAGTATTTT. It specifies CASSLSPARGDTQYF.

A single count supports this clone. The rearrangement links TRBV2 to TRBJ1-2, with unresolved D. Germline V CDR1 and CDR2: SNHLY, FYNNEI. The V end was cut by 2 bases, the J end by 2 bases, with 3 bases between. The CDR3 is made up of 12 amino acids. The CDR3 region is CASSERNYGYTF. CDR3 nucleotides: TGTGCCAGCAGTGAACGGAACTATGGCTACACCTTC.

This chain joins TRBV28 and TRBJ2-5; D is uncertain. The CDR3 has 13 residues. Germline V gene sequence: CDR1 MDHEN, CDR2 SYDVKM. V lost 11 bases and J lost 5, with 18 bases in between. This chain's CDR3 is CALGGWAMETQYF. Written as DNA, the CDR3 is TGTGCCCTGGGTGGATGGGCGATGGAGACCCAGTACTTC.

This chain uses TRBV3-1 (or the pseudogene TRBV3-2) with TRBJ2-7; D gene uncertain. V was pared by 1 base and J by 1 base, with 11 bases between. CDR1 and CDR2 (germline): LGHDT, YNNKEL (reference sequence). CDR3 length: 15 amino acids. The CDR3 loop is CASSQVLQPSYEQYF. The DNA of the CDR3 is TGTGCCAGCAGCCAAGTTTTACAGCCATCCTACGAGCAGTACTTC.

The chain joins TRBV25-1 to TRBJ1-6; D not certain. Per germline, CDR1 MGHDK and CDR2 SYGVNS. This CDR3 is 15 amino acids long. V shed 1 base and J shed 10 bases, with 14 bases lying between them. The CDR3 sequence: CASSEFLRADSPLHF. The CDR3 DNA is TGTGCCAGCAGTGAATTTCTAAGAGCGGACTCACCCCTCCACTTT.

V is TRBV19 and J is TRBJ2-1; 8 bases fit TRBD2. The J segment lost 0 bases and the V segment lost 7 bases, leaving 5 bases of the junction unmatched. The CDR3 is 15 amino acids. From germline, CDR1 is LNHDA and CDR2 SQIVND (reference sequence). CDR3: CASTQLADSYNEQFF. The DNA of the CDR3 is TGTGCCAGTACCCAACTAGCGGACTCCTACAATGAGCAGTTCTTC.

The chain employs TRBV6-6 and TRBJ2-1; 7 nucleotides line up with TRBD1. CDR1 is MNHNY and CDR2 is SVGAGI in the germline V gene (reference sequence). V shed 4 bases and J 6 bases; nucleotides not matched to a gene: 9. CDR3 size: 15 residues. In DNA form, the CDR3 reads TGTGCCAGCAGTTCCTCGGACCCAGGGGGCAATGAGCAGTTCTTC. Amino acids: CASSSSDPGGNEQFF.

The chain links TRBV5-4 to TRBJ1-1; D remains ambiguous. The CDR3 is 13 amino acids. CDR1 SGHNT and CDR2 YYREEE come from the germline V gene (reference sequence). Trimming left V 2 bases short and J 7 bases short, with 12 bases between. This chain's CDR3 is CASSFEGLGEAFF. CDR3 nucleotide sequence: TGTGCCAGCAGCTTCGAGGGTCTGGGTGAAGCTTTCTTT.

Note on this clone: A junction end diverges from the germline sequence, so it may reflect a read error. The chain couples TRBV7-9 to TRBJ2-2; D might be TRBD2 (5 bases). There are 16 residues in the CDR3. Germline V gene sequence: CDR1 SEHNR, CDR2 FQNEAQ (reference sequence). The CDR3: CASSLGLRTNTGELFF. CDR3 nucleotides: TGTGCCAGCAGCCTCGGACTCCGGACGAATACCGGGGAGCTGTTTTTT.

This chain joins TRBV19 and TRBJ1-2; D not certain. Trimming pared 5 bases from V and 3 bases from J, leaving 10 bases between. This CDR3 comprises 13 residues. Germline-derived CDR1 and CDR2 are LNHDA and SQIVND (reference sequence). The CDR3 DNA sequence: TGTGCCAGTAGTCCAGGCGGGGACTATGGCTACACCTTC. Residues: CASSPGGDYGYTF.

The chain uses TRBV10-3 and TRBJ1-2; perhaps TRBD1 as D (6 bases). The CDR3 has 16 amino acids. CDR1 ENHRY and CDR2 SYGVKD come from the germline V gene. Trimming pared 0 bases from V and 4 bases from J, leaving 15 bases between. The CDR3 sequence: CAISESPVGGAYGYTF. CDR3 nucleotides: TGTGCCATCAGTGAGTCGCCGGTTGGGGGGGCCTATGGCTACACCTTC.

The rearrangement uses TRBV7-9 and TRBJ2-1; TRBD2 aligns across 11 bases. V trimming: 5 bases; J trimming: 6 bases; junction bases outside the gene matches: 6. This CDR3 has 15 amino acids. The germline V gene encodes CDR1 SEHNR and CDR2 FQNEAQ (reference sequence). Written as DNA, the CDR3 is TGTGCCAGCAGCCTGACTAGCGGGATGTTCAATGAGCAGTTCTTC. Residues: CASSLTSGMFNEQFF.

The V and J genes are TRBV27 and TRBJ1-5, with D possibly TRBD1 on 6 matching bases. Looked up from germline, CDR1 is MNHEY and CDR2 is SMNVEV (reference sequence). V dropped 3 bases and J dropped 3 bases, with 9 bases sitting between them. The CDR3 has 14 residues. Here the CDR3 DNA reads TGTGCCAGCAGTTTTGACAGGTTCAATCAGCCCCAGCATTTT. It is translated as CASSFDRFNQPQHF.

This rearrangement joins TRBV5-4 to TRBJ2-2, with D perhaps matching TRBD2 (7 bases). The V gene's germline CDR1 is SGHNT and CDR2 YYREEE (reference sequence). Trimming removed 9 bases from V and 5 bases from J, with 20 bases in between. The CDR3 is 15 amino acids. The CDR3 DNA is TGTGCCACAACACCGGGGGCTAGCGGTACCGGGGAGCTGTTTTTT. It translates to CATTPGASGTGELFF.

The genes are TRBV29-1 and TRBJ1-2; 7 positions match TRBD1. The CDR3 is made up of 14 amino acids. Germline V lookup: CDR1 SQVTM, CDR2 ANQGSEA. Trimming at V came to 6 bases and at J to 7 bases, leaving 14 bases not matched to a gene. The CDR3 DNA reads as TGCAGCGTCACGGACATTACAGGGGCGGGTGGCTACACCTTC. Amino acid sequence: CSVTDITGAGGYTF.

The chain carries TRBV5-6 and TRBJ1-2, with 9 bases lining up with TRBD1. This CDR3 is 17 amino acids long. In germline, CDR1 is SGHDT, CDR2 YYEEEE. J lost 6 bases, V lost 1 base, and 13 bases had no gene match. The CDR3 loop reads CASSLLGQGPRLNGYTF. The CDR3 DNA sequence: TGTGCCAGCAGCTTGTTGGGACAGGGACCCCGCCTCAATGGCTACACCTTC.